The 25 T cell receptor beta chains in this list originate from one sample, sequenced in a study of blood T cell repertoires in COVID-19. The protocol was immunoSEQ multiplex PCR, while the TCRdb copy is restricted to in-frame clones and leaves out a portion. The table has 200,000 to 300,000 clones, approximately 86% seen once. Sequencing was done on a sample of peripheral blood. These receptors originate from an elderly man with acute or convalescent COVID-19.

The V and J genes are TRBV6-5 and TRBJ1-4, with 7 bases matching TRBD1. Per the germline V gene, CDR1 is MNHEY and CDR2 is SVGAGI. Unmatched junction bases numbered 5, after V lost 6 bases and J lost 4 bases. This CDR3 has 14 amino acids. The CDR3 sequence is CASRRDRNNEKLFF. The DNA for the CDR3 is TGTGCCAGCAGAAGGGACAGAAATAATGAAAAACTGTTTTTT.

V is TRBV3-1 (or the pseudogene TRBV3-2) and J is TRBJ1-3; a possible D gene is TRBD1 (5 bases). The CDR3 is 17 amino acids. Germline assignment: CDR1 LGHDT and CDR2 YNNKEL (reference sequence). The V end lost 1 base, the J end lost 0 bases, and 13 bases lay between the germline ends. CDR3 sequence reads: CASSQAGFRSSGNTIYF. DNA for the CDR3: TGTGCCAGCAGCCAAGCAGGGTTCAGGAGCTCTGGAAACACCATATATTTT.

The chain recombines TRBV28 with TRBJ2-5; the D gene is possibly TRBD2 (5 bases). Germline assignment: CDR1 MDHEN and CDR2 SYDVKM. V was shortened by 1 base and J by 4 bases, with 10 bases between the two germline ends. This CDR3 comprises 14 residues. The CDR3 reads CASSLSISAETQYF. CDR3 sequence (DNA): TGTGCCAGCAGTTTATCGATTAGCGCAGAGACCCAGTACTTC. Together with reference TRBV28 and TRBJ2-5, the CDR3 gives the full variable domain: DVKVTQSSRYLVKRTGEKVFLECVQDMDHENMFWYRQDPGLGLRLIYFSYDVKMKEKGDIPEGYSVSREKKERFSLILESASTNQTSMYLCASSLSISAETQYFGPGTRLLVL.

The chain has TRBV18 and TRBJ2-7, with 9 bases that match TRBD2. V lost 4 bases to trimming and J lost 2 bases; unmatched junction nucleotides: 6. Looked up from germline, CDR1 is KGHSH and CDR2 is LQKENI. This CDR3 is built from 15 residues. CDR3 nucleotides: TGTGCCAGCTCACTTAGCGGGAGAGATCCCTACGAGCAGTACTTC. This sequence encodes CASSLSGRDPYEQYF.

This clone was seen ten or more times. This chain links TRBV4-1 with TRBJ2-1, with 12 bases that match TRBD1. The V gene end was trimmed by 4 bases and the J gene end by 4 bases; junction bases not matched to a gene: 5. The CDR3 contains 16 residues. The V gene's germline CDR1 is MGHRA and CDR2 YSYEKL. The chain's CDR3 is CASSPGQGATYNEQFF. CDR3 bases: TGCGCCAGCAGCCCGGGACAGGGGGCAACGTACAATGAGCAGTTCTTC.

This clone was observed a few times. The chain couples TRBV29-1 to TRBJ2-1; 8 bases are shared with TRBD2. Trimming removed 7 bases from V and 6 bases from J; junction bases left unmatched: 8. CDR1 is SQVTM, CDR2 ANQGSEA, per germline. This CDR3 comprises 13 residues. The DNA for the CDR3 is TGCAGCGGAGGACTAGCAAGGGGCAATGAGCAGTTCTTC. Amino acid sequence: CSGGLARGNEQFF.

V is TRBV5-1 and J is TRBJ1-4; 8 bases match TRBD1. The CDR3 consists of 16 residues. The ends lost 0 bases at V and 7 bases at J; junction bases unmatched: 8. Germline values: CDR1 SGHRS, CDR2 YFSETQ. The CDR3 coding sequence is TGCGCCAGCAGCTTGGGGGTGCAGGGGGCGGTTGAAAAACTGTTTTTT. This codes for CASSLGVQGAVEKLFF.

V is TRBV6-2 or TRBV6-3 and J is TRBJ1-5, with D possibly being TRBD1 (5 bases). Per the germline V gene, CDR1 is MNHEY and CDR2 is SVGEGT. The ends were cut back, 2 bases at V and 2 bases at J, with 7 bases in the middle. The CDR3 extends over 14 amino acids. CDR3 in DNA: TGTGCCAGCAGTTACGTCAGGGGCAATCAGCCCCAGCATTTT. Translating it yields CASSYVRGNQPQHF.

V gene TRBV7-9 combines with J gene TRBJ2-1, with D maybe TRBD2 (6 bases). Trimming shortened V by 1 base and J by 5 bases, and 12 bases separated the two germline ends. The CDR3 contains 15 residues. Germline values: CDR1 SEHNR, CDR2 FQNEAQ (reference sequence). The CDR3 DNA reads TGTGCCAGCAGCTTAGTGGCTAGCGAAGACAATGAGCAGTTCTTC. The encoded protein is CASSLVASEDNEQFF.

V usage is TRBV9 and J usage is TRBJ2-1; 11 bases line up with TRBD2. CDR3 length: 15 amino acids. V was clipped by 3 bases and J by 4 bases; unmatched bases: 3. Per the germline V gene, CDR1 is SGDLS and CDR2 is YYNGEE. The DNA for the CDR3 is TGTGCCAGCAGCGCCGGGACTAGCGGTTACAATGAGCAGTTCTTC. This translates into CASSAGTSGYNEQFF.

This clone has only a few counts. V is TRBV7-2 and J is TRBJ1-4; no clear D. V gave up 10 bases and J gave up 0 bases, with 12 bases separating them. The CDR3 runs 14 residues. From germline, CDR1 is SGHTA and CDR2 FQGNSA. The chain's CDR3 is CATRVSATNEKLFF. In DNA, the CDR3 is TGTGCCACCCGGGTCTCTGCAACTAATGAAAAACTGTTTTTT.

The chain is built from TRBV5-4 and TRBJ1-2, with a weak D call TRBD1 (5 bases). This CDR3 is 13 amino acids long. V lost 2 bases, J lost 2 bases, and 7 bases lay in between. Looked up from germline, CDR1 is SGHNT and CDR2 is YYREEE (reference sequence). The CDR3 bases are TGTGCCAGCAGCTTCCCAGGGAACTATGGCTACACCTTC. Encoded protein: CASSFPGNYGYTF.

This chain joins TRBV11-2 and TRBJ2-7; tentatively, D is TRBD1 (6 bases). This CDR3 comprises 12 residues. Between the trimmed V and J ends, which lost 5 bases and 6 bases, there was a span of 11 bases. CDR1 is SGHAT and CDR2 is FQNNGV in the germline V gene. In DNA, the CDR3 is TGTGCCAGCAGCCAGGGGTTCGGCGAGCAGTACTTC. Its translation is CASSQGFGEQYF.

V usage is TRBV12-3 or TRBV12-4 and J usage is TRBJ1-1; D is perhaps TRBD1 (5 bases). The CDR3 sequence is 12 residues long. The V and J ends lost 3 bases and 11 bases respectively, with 13 bases between them. CDR3 residues: CASSLGGVNAFF. The CDR3 DNA sequence: TGTGCCAGCAGTTTGGGGGGTGTGAATGCTTTCTTT.

The chain employs TRBV28 and TRBJ2-5; 8 positions agree with TRBD1. CDR1 and CDR2 (germline): MDHEN, SYDVKM. With V trimmed by 5 bases and J by 5 bases, 7 bases remained unmatched. There are 14 residues in the CDR3. In nucleotides, the CDR3 is TGTGCCAGCAGTCCCCTGGACAGGGCGGAGACCCAGTACTTC. Translation: CASSPLDRAETQYF.

The chain couples TRBV20-1 to TRBJ2-7; D ambiguous. There are 11 residues in the CDR3. Germline loops: CDR1 DFQATT, CDR2 SNEGSKA (reference sequence). V lost 7 bases, J lost 2 bases, and 9 bases lay in between. The CDR3 reads CSGLRTYEQYF. The CDR3 coding sequence is TGCAGTGGTCTACGAACCTACGAGCAGTACTTC.

This rearrangement joins TRBV7-2 to TRBJ1-5; 10 bases are shared with TRBD1. CDR1 SGHTA and CDR2 FQGNSA come from the germline V gene. There are 15 residues in the CDR3. V was pared by 1 base and J by 6 bases, with 3 bases of the junction left unmatched. The CDR3: CASSLVGQGSQPQHF. CDR3 nucleotides: TGTGCCAGCAGCTTAGTGGGACAGGGGAGTCAGCCCCAGCATTTT.

The V gene is TRBV7-2, the J gene TRBJ2-3; 9 bases fit TRBD1. J gave up 2 bases and V 3 bases, and 6 bases lay outside the gene matches. The CDR3 length is 16 residues. Per the germline V gene, CDR1 is SGHTA and CDR2 is FQGNSA. The CDR3, as DNA: TGTGCCAGCAGCTTGGAGGGACAGGGATTCACAGATACGCAGTATTTT. Protein product: CASSLEGQGFTDTQYF.

This chain uses TRBV7-8 with TRBJ1-1, with 8 bases aligning to TRBD1. Germline V lookup: CDR1 SGHVS, CDR2 FQNEAQ. The trim removed 5 bases at V and 1 base at J, leaving 3 bases unmatched. This CDR3 spans 14 amino acids. CDR3 region: CASSQQGGNTEAFF. The CDR3 DNA follows: TGTGCCAGCAGCCAACAGGGGGGGAACACTGAAGCTTTCTTT.

J is TRBJ1-1 and V is TRBV6-2 or TRBV6-3; 7 bases map to TRBD1. CDR1 is MNHEY and CDR2 is SVGEGT in the germline V gene. Trimming removed 6 bases from V and 7 bases from J; junction bases left unmatched: 5. The CDR3 totals 12 residues. CDR3 nucleotide sequence: TGTGCCAGCAGCATCAGGGGGATTGAAGCTTTCTTT. This codes for CASSIRGIEAFF.

In DNA, the CDR3 is TGTGCCAGCAGCTTAGGTGTGACTAACACAGATACGCAGTATTTT. Translating it yields CASSLGVTNTDTQYF. The gene calls are TRBV11-2 and TRBJ2-3; D possibly corresponds to TRBD2 (5 bases). Germline V lookup: CDR1 SGHAT, CDR2 FQNNGV. Trimming stripped 1 base from V and 2 bases from J, with 10 bases between. This CDR3 is 15 amino acids long.

The chain uses TRBV5-6 and TRBJ2-1; 8 positions match TRBD1. V shed 4 bases and J 8 bases; nucleotides not matched to a gene: 20. The V gene's germline CDR1 is SGHDT and CDR2 YYEEEE. The CDR3 loop spans 18 amino acids. The CDR3 here is CASSARARRQGARDEQFF. The DNA for the CDR3 is TGTGCCAGCAGCGCTCGCGCGAGACGTCAGGGGGCTAGGGATGAGCAGTTCTTC.

The chain links TRBV5-1 to TRBJ2-3, with a tentative D call TRBD2 (5 bases). The CDR3 consists of 16 residues. The V gene lost 3 bases and the J gene lost 5 bases, with 19 bases spanning the gap. CDR1 SGHRS and CDR2 YFSETQ come from the germline V gene. CDR3 sequence reads: CASSSRPSGTRDTQYF. CDR3 coding DNA: TGCGCCAGCAGCTCTCGGCCAAGCGGTACAAGAGATACGCAGTATTTT.

The rearrangement joins TRBV10-3 to TRBJ2-1; the match to TRBD2 covers 13 bases. Germline V CDR1 and CDR2: ENHRY, SYGVKD. The CDR3 extends over 13 amino acids. This chain's CDR3 is CALGLAGSNEQFF. The CDR3 nucleotides read TGTGCTTTGGGACTAGCGGGGAGCAATGAGCAGTTCTTC.

The chain is built from TRBV29-1 and TRBJ1-1, with 10 bases identical to TRBD1. V shed 4 bases, J shed 5 bases, and the junction held 7 bases outside the gene matches. From germline, CDR1 is SQVTM and CDR2 ANQGSEA. The CDR3 length is 14 residues. In nucleotides, the CDR3 is TGCAGCGTTGTGGGACAGGGGCGAGGGACTGAAGCTTTCTTT. It encodes CSVVGQGRGTEAFF.